Listed below are T cell receptor beta chains from one sample, sequenced in a study of patients and donors after allogeneic stem cell transplantation. TCRdb recomputed calls from the RT-PCR reads with MiXCR, one row per CDR3 protein. The sample comprises 920,000 or so distinct CDR3 sequences, about a sixth of which are singletons, and around 6% rests with the top ten. What was sequenced was blood, either unsorted or a sorted T cell fraction (not recorded which). Receptors originate from a human donor who was either an allogeneic HSCT recipient or a stem cell or donor lymphocyte infusion donor (not recorded which). It is not recorded whose cells these are; they may come from a transplant donor. Both conserved end residues are part of each CDR3. Rows may omit the clone size; those that give it use once, few, many or a size class.

abundance | len | j_gene | v_gene | CDR3aa
few | 15 | TRBJ2-1 | TRBV21-1 | CASSKAKRGFNEQFF
few | 14 | TRBJ2-7 | TRBV29-1 | CSVAHGTGSYEQYF
. | 14 | TRBJ2-7 | TRBV5-1 | CASKVLATSYEQYF
many | 16 | TRBJ1-5 | TRBV12-3/TRBV12-4 | CASSSPGVGGSQPQHF
. | 18 | TRBJ2-7 | TRBV2 | CASSGLPGLAGSSYEQYF
. | 15 | TRBJ1-1 | TRBV4-1 | CASSQREGGNTEAFF
. | 12 | TRBJ2-7 | TRBV5-1 | CASGTPPYEQYF
many | 15 | TRBJ2-2 | TRBV12-3/TRBV12-4 | CASSSFSGSTGELFF
few | 14 | TRBJ1-1 | TRBV5-1 | CASQDQGISTEAFF
few | 16 | TRBJ2-7 | TRBV7-9 | CASSPVGRGPTYEQYF
few | 17 | TRBJ2-2 | TRBV12-3/TRBV12-4 | CASSIGTSGTNTGELFF
few | 13 | TRBJ1-4 | TRBV25-1 | CASSERAGEKLFF